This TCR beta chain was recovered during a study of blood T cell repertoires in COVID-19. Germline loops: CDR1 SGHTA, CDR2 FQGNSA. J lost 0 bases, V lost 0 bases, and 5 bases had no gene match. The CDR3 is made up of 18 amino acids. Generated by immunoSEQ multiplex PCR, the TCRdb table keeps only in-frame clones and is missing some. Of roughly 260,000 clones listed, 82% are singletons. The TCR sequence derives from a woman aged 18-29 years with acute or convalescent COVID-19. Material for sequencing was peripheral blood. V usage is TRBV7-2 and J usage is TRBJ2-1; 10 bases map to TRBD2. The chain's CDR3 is CASSLAPPSGSSYNEQFF. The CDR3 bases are TGTGCCAGCAGCTTAGCGCCCCCTAGCGGGAGCTCCTACAATGAGCAGTTCTTC. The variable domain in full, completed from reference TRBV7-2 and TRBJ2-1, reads GAGVSQSPSNKVTEKGKDVELRCDPISGHTALYWYRQSLGQGLEFLIYFQGNSAPDKSGLPSDRFSAERTGGSVSTLTIQRTQQEDSAVYLCASSLAPPSGSSYNEQFFGPGTRLTVL.